Below, 22 T cell receptor beta chains from the same sample are listed, as sequenced in a study of T cells in localized non-small cell lung cancer. Using immunoSEQ multiplex PCR, the repertoire was profiled, and TCRdb retains in-frame clones only, with some absent. The data contain about 30,000 clones, 85% to 90% of them singletons. This material consisted of peripheral blood, taken before any cancer treatment. The receptors originated from a female donor aged 60 or older with stage I lung adenocarcinoma.

This chain links TRBV6-6 with TRBJ1-1, with 8 bases identical to TRBD1. The CDR3 extends over 13 amino acids. Trimming took 6 bases from V and 1 from J; bases not matched to a gene: 1. Germline V gene lookup returns CDR1 MNHNY and CDR2 SVGAGI (reference sequence). The CDR3 sequence is CASRGTGNTEAFF. The CDR3, as DNA: TGTGCCAGCAGAGGGACAGGGAACACTGAAGCTTTCTTT.

J is TRBJ1-4 and V is TRBV9; possibly TRBD1 for D (6 bases). The germline gives CDR1 SGDLS, CDR2 YYNGEE. The CDR3 consists of 15 residues. V was cut by 1 base and J by 8 bases, with 15 bases left in between. For the CDR3, the DNA is TGTGCCAGCAGCGTAACCGGGACAAGTGGGGAAAAACTGTTTTTT. It codes for CASSVTGTSGEKLFF.

The J gene is TRBJ2-2, the V gene TRBV7-9; TRBD2 agrees at 8 bases. Trimming removed 3 bases from V and 5 bases from J; junction bases left unmatched: 5. The CDR3 contains 15 residues. Germline V gene data show CDR1 as SEHNR and CDR2 as FQNEAQ (reference sequence). The CDR3 here is CASSFKREITGELFF. As DNA, the CDR3 is TGTGCCAGCAGCTTTAAGCGGGAGATTACCGGGGAGCTGTTTTTT.

The chain links TRBV2 to TRBJ2-7; tentative D call: TRBD2 (5 bases). CDR3 length equals 13 residues. The V end lost 7 bases, the J end lost 4 bases, and 14 bases lay between the germline ends. The germline V gene encodes CDR1 SNHLY and CDR2 FYNNEI. DNA for the CDR3: TGTGCCAGCACACCGGAGGTGGGATACGAGCAGTACTTC. This sequence encodes CASTPEVGYEQYF.

This clone appeared a few times. The chain links TRBV10-1 to TRBJ2-1, with D hard to call. Between the trimmed V and J ends, which lost 5 bases and 5 bases, there was a span of 10 bases. Germline loops: CDR1 WNHNN, CDR2 SYGVQD (reference sequence). The CDR3 is 13 amino acids. CDR3: CASSSTPDNEQFF. The DNA for the CDR3 is TGCGCCAGCAGTTCCACTCCTGACAATGAGCAGTTCTTC.

This chain connects TRBV4-2 to TRBJ2-7; D unclear. CDR1 is LGHNA, CDR2 YNFKEQ, per germline. The CDR3 spans 15 residues. With 0 bases removed from V and 2 bases from J, the gap between germline ends came to 11 bases. CDR3 in amino acids: CASSQELVPPYEQYF. The CDR3 DNA follows: TGTGCCAGCAGCCAAGAGTTGGTACCTCCCTACGAGCAGTACTTC.

The genes are TRBV4-3 and TRBJ1-1; 8 bases align to TRBD1. Germline assignment: CDR1 LGHNA and CDR2 YSLEER. Trimming cost V 1 base and J 0 bases; bases outside gene matches: 7. The CDR3 is 17 residues long. CDR3 sequence: CASSQARGQGMNTEAFF. For the CDR3, the DNA is TGCGCCAGCAGCCAAGCCCGAGGACAGGGCATGAACACTGAAGCTTTCTTT.

The chain couples TRBV6-1 to TRBJ1-2, with TRBD1 as a possible D gene (6 bases). The V and J ends lost 6 bases and 6 bases respectively, with 14 bases between them. Germline lookup yields CDR1 MNHNS and CDR2 SASEGT. The CDR3 is made up of 13 amino acids. For the CDR3, the DNA is TGTGCCAGCAGGTTTACAGGGTGGAATGGCTACACCTTC. This codes for CASRFTGWNGYTF.

CDR3: CASTTGGLRNTEAFF. The CDR3 nucleotides read TGTGCCAGCACCACAGGGGGGCTTAGGAACACTGAAGCTTTCTTT. V usage is TRBV6-1 and J usage is TRBJ1-1; 8 nucleotides align to TRBD1. The CDR3 has 15 residues. The V and J ends lost 7 bases and 1 base, in that order; junction bases with no gene match: 8. CDR1 is MNHNS and CDR2 is SASEGT in the germline V gene.

The chain links TRBV7-2 to TRBJ1-5; D remains ambiguous. The germline V gene has CDR1 SGHTA and CDR2 FQGNSA. The CDR3 is made up of 14 amino acids. V gave up 1 base and J gave up 8 bases, with 12 bases separating them. CDR3 nucleotides: TGTGCCAGCAGCTTAGGATCTGGGTTGGAGCCCCAGCATTTT. Translating gives CASSLGSGLEPQHF. Looking up the rest from reference TRBV7-2 and TRBJ1-5 gives the full variable domain: GAGVSQSPSNKVTEKGKDVELRCDPISGHTALYWYRQSLGQGLEFLIYFQGNSAPDKSGLPSDRFSAERTGGSVSTLTIQRTQQEDSAVYLCASSLGSGLEPQHFGDGTRLSIL.

The rearrangement joins TRBV6-6 to TRBJ2-2; the match to TRBD2 covers 12 bases. Germline values: CDR1 MNHNY, CDR2 SVGAGI (reference sequence). The CDR3 consists of 16 residues. The V and J ends lost 6 bases and 3 bases, in that order; junction bases with no gene match: 5. CDR3 nucleotide sequence: TGTGCCAGCAGACCTAGACTAGCGGGAGACACCGGGGAGCTGTTTTTT. Translating gives CASRPRLAGDTGELFF.

J is TRBJ2-5 and V is TRBV19; TRBD2 matches 12 bases. From germline, CDR1 is LNHDA and CDR2 SQIVND (reference sequence). The CDR3 consists of 17 residues. The ends lost 3 bases at V and 2 bases at J; junction bases unmatched: 7. In nucleotides, the CDR3 is TGTGCCAGTAGTATCTCCCGACTAGCGGGAGCACAAGAGACCCAGTACTTC. Residues: CASSISRLAGAQETQYF.

This chain uses TRBV5-1 with TRBJ2-1; the D call may be TRBD1 or TRBD2 (6 bases each). This CDR3 comprises 13 residues. Trimming took off 0 bases at V and 8 bases at J, with 9 bases between the two ends. CDR1 is SGHRS, CDR2 YFSETQ, per germline. CDR3 loop: CASSLEGGDEQFF. CDR3 nucleotides: TGCGCCAGCAGCTTGGAGGGGGGCGATGAGCAGTTCTTC.

This sequence joins TRBV29-1 and TRBJ1-2, with 7 bases lining up with TRBD1. Germline assignment: CDR1 SQVTM and CDR2 ANQGSEA. The trim removed 6 bases at V and 4 bases at J, leaving 11 bases unmatched. The CDR3 length is 14 residues. CDR3 sequence: CSVRQGSSFYGYTF. CDR3 nucleotide sequence: TGCAGCGTCCGACAGGGTTCCTCCTTCTATGGCTACACCTTC.

The rearrangement uses TRBV5-5 and TRBJ1-1; D perhaps matches TRBD1 (6 bases). CDR1 and CDR2 (germline): SGHKS, YYEKEE (reference sequence). This CDR3 spans 19 amino acids. V gave up 2 bases and J gave up 3 bases, with 26 bases separating them. In DNA form, the CDR3 reads TGTGCCAGCAGCTTAATACCTCCGGGGGGCACGGGACGGGACACTGAAGCTTTCTTT. Residues: CASSLIPPGGTGRDTEAFF.

The rearrangement links TRBV9 to TRBJ1-1; a possible D gene is TRBD1 (5 bases). This CDR3 is 13 amino acids long. Germline CDR1 SGDLS, CDR2 YYNGEE. V was trimmed by 4 bases and J by 5 bases, leaving 12 bases between them. CDR3 in amino acids: CASSTGLRTEAFF. The CDR3 region has the DNA TGTGCCAGCAGCACAGGCTTACGAACTGAAGCTTTCTTT.

V is TRBV7-8 and J is TRBJ2-7, with D tentatively TRBD1 (6 bases). V was trimmed by 1 base and J by 7 bases, leaving 14 bases between them. The germline V gene has CDR1 SGHVS and CDR2 FQNEAQ. The CDR3 spans 14 residues. The CDR3 nucleotides are TGTGCCAGCAGCTTAGGGCAGGGGTCTAGGGAGCAGTACTTC. It is translated as CASSLGQGSREQYF.

This sequence joins TRBV5-1 and TRBJ1-2; 8 bases are shared with TRBD1. Per germline, CDR1 SGHRS and CDR2 YFSETQ. Trimming at V came to 4 bases and at J to 8 bases, leaving 13 bases not matched to a gene. The length of the CDR3 is 15 residues. The CDR3 here is CASSPDRGGERGYTF. In DNA, the CDR3 is TGCGCCAGCAGCCCTGACAGGGGCGGAGAGAGAGGCTACACCTTC.

The rearrangement links TRBV1 to TRBJ2-2; the DNA was not used to check the table's D call, TRBD2. TRBV1 is termed a pseudogene. CDR3 length equals 17 residues. The CDR3 nucleotides are TGCACCAGCAGCCAATCGGGGGGACTAGCGGGACGGCGGGGAGCTGTTTTT. Its translation: CTSSQSGGLAGRRGAVF.

The rearrangement uses TRBV9 and TRBJ1-1; the match to TRBD1 covers 8 bases. The CDR3 totals 15 residues. The germline V gene has CDR1 SGDLS and CDR2 YYNGEE. J gave up 7 bases and V 0 bases, and 8 bases lay outside the gene matches. The CDR3 protein is CASSVGTGLSDEAFF. CDR3 nucleotide sequence: TGTGCCAGCAGCGTAGGGACAGGGCTTTCGGATGAAGCTTTCTTT.

J is TRBJ2-1 and V is TRBV11-3; 7 nucleotides agree with TRBD1. Trimming took 2 bases from V and 5 from J; bases not matched to a gene: 6. The CDR3 extends over 15 amino acids. Germline V gene lookup returns CDR1 SGHNT and CDR2 YENEEA. CDR3 sequence (DNA): TGTGCCAGCAGCTTAAACAGGCAGGGGGACAATGAGCAGTTCTTC. It translates to CASSLNRQGDNEQFF. Full variable domain (missing parts from reference TRBV11-3 and TRBJ2-1): EAGVVQSPRYKIIEKKQPVAFWCNPISGHNTLYWYLQNLGQGPELLIRYENEEAVDDSQLPKDRFSAERLKGVDSTLKIQPAELGDSAVYLCASSLNRQGDNEQFFGPGTRLTVL.

Of note for this clone: The germline gene is not matched at one end of the junction; a read error may be the cause. V is TRBV7-2 and J is TRBJ2-5; D is unresolved. This CDR3 is built from 14 residues. Germline V CDR1 and CDR2: SGHTA, FQGNSA. This CDR3 reads CASSLVGSQGTQYF. The CDR3 DNA follows: TGTGCCAGCAGCTTAGTTGGCAGCCAAGGGACCCAGTACTTC.